This TCR beta chain originates from a study of response to subunit inactivated influenza vaccine. General study results and limits: Each seasonal influenza vaccination, the authors suggested, recruits few new T cells.

The V and J ends lost 7 bases and 7 bases respectively, with 10 bases between them. The CDR3 spans 11 residues. TCRdb reanalysed the RT-PCR reads using MiXCR and keeps one entry per CDR3 protein. Among about 780,000 distinct CDR3 sequences listed, less than 20% were seen once. In the case of this clonotype: Antigen: not known.

The gene calls are TRBV12-3 or TRBV12-4 and TRBJ1-1; D not resolved. The sample consisted of PBMCs from blood, taken about 5 days after vaccination. The TCR sequence derives from a man in his fifties who received an inactivated influenza vaccine. The CDR3 coding sequence is TGTGCCAGCACAGATTTTGGTGAAGCTTTCTTT. The encoded protein is CASTDFGEAFF.